A selection of T cell receptor beta chains follows, all from one sample in a study of regulatory T cells in long-lasting Graves disease. MiXCR, run by TCRdb on the multiplex PCR reads, gives a single entry per CDR3 protein. The repertoire holds 500,000 to 800,000 distinct CDR3 sequences, with around 30% as singletons. The source material was peripheral blood mononuclear cells (PBMCs), sampled when the disease was refractory, from a patient treated with antithyroid drugs. The source of these receptors is a female donor with Graves disease. Both conserved end residues are part of each CDR3. The D gene is left open where the match is weak. The listing skips clone size in some rows; elsewhere it reads once, few, many or a size class.

TRBV20-1	TRBJ2-7	many	NA	TGCAGTGTCGACGGGACCGACTCCTACGAGCAGTACTTC	CSVDGTDSYEQYF
TRBV6-1	TRBJ1-4	few	NA	TGTGCCAGCAGTGATTTAAGCACCGACATTAATGAAAAACTGTTTTTT	CASSDLSTDINEKLFF
TRBV12-3/TRBV12-4	TRBJ1-1	few	NA	TGTGCCAGCAGTTTTATGGGGAACACTGAAGCTTTCTTT	CASSFMGNTEAFF
TRBV30	TRBJ1-1	NA	NA	TGTGCCTGGAGGACAGGACTTGAAGCTTTCTTT	CAWRTGLEAFF
TRBV11-2	TRBJ1-2	few	NA	TGTGCCAGCAACCAGGCGGGCGCGAACTATGGCTACACCTTC	CASNQAGANYGYTF
TRBV12-3/TRBV12-4	TRBJ2-5	many	TRBD2	TGTGCCAGCAGTTTCGATTGGGCGGGAGGGCCGCGAGAGACCCAGTACTTC	CASSFDWAGGPRETQYF
TRBV24-1	TRBJ2-1	NA	TRBD2	TGTGCCACCAGTGATCCACGCGAAGCGGGAGGGTACGATGAGCAGTTCTTC	CATSDPREAGGYDEQFF
TRBV5-1	TRBJ2-4	NA	NA	TGCGCCAGCAGCTTGCAAGTAGGCCAACTAGCCAAAAACATTCAGTACTTC	CASSLQVGQLAKNIQYF
TRBV9	TRBJ2-1	NA	NA	TGTGCCAGCAGTGGGGACGGTATAAGTGAGCAGTTCTTC	CASSGDGISEQFF
TRBV5-1	TRBJ2-2	few	NA	TGCGCCAGCAGCTTGGAAGTTCCCGGGGAGCTGTTTTTT	CASSLEVPGELFF
TRBV20-1	TRBJ1-2	few	TRBD1	TGCAGTGTAAGGGACAGGCGTTTCTATGGCTACACCTTC	CSVRDRRFYGYTF